This T cell receptor (beta chain) was found in a study of graft-versus-host responses after intestinal transplantation. Study-wide context: Anti-thymocyte globulin induction was given to all recipients, followed by tacrolimus and steroids for around 3 years.

Libraries were prepared by immunoSEQ multiplex PCR; TCRdb keeps only in-frame clonotypes and omits some of them. The sample contains 40,000 to 55,000 clones, roughly 96% of which appear only once. On this clone itself: Its antigen is unknown.

The germline V and J ends were trimmed by 0 bases and 1 base, with 10 bases remaining between them. Per the germline V gene, CDR1 is SGHTS and CDR2 is YDEGEE. The CDR3 has 15 residues. Study-level findings and limits: High graft-versus-host to host-versus-graft clonal ratios were found in allografts of patients who had graft-donor T cell macrochimerism.

The chain recombines TRBV5-8 with TRBJ2-5; D might be TRBD2 (6 bases). The input for sequencing was unstimulated CD8+ T cells sorted from spleen or lymph node cells, taken before transplant. This sequence was found in a human donor who was the organ donor for an intestinal transplant. DNA of the CDR3: TGTGCCAGCAGCTTGGCCTTGGGGGGCCAAGAGACCCAGTACTTC. It yields the protein CASSLALGGQETQYF.